The next 8 T cell receptor beta chains were all read from a single sample in a study of blood T cell repertoires in COVID-19. Libraries were prepared by immunoSEQ multiplex PCR; TCRdb keeps only in-frame clonotypes and omits some of them. The sample has 150,000 to 200,000 clones; more than 70% are singletons. The sample consisted of peripheral blood. The receptors were sampled from a man younger than 35 with active or convalescent COVID-19.

The gene calls are TRBV15 and TRBJ1-2; D is possibly TRBD1 (6 bases). The CDR3 consists of 16 residues. Germline V gives CDR1 LNHNV, CDR2 YYDKDF (reference sequence). The germline V and J ends were trimmed by 9 bases and 0 bases, with 20 bases remaining between them. This CDR3 reads CATKRQGQPANYGYTF. DNA for the CDR3: TGTGCCACTAAGCGGCAAGGACAGCCCGCTAACTATGGCTACACCTTC. Using reference TRBV15 and TRBJ1-2 for the parts outside the CDR3, the full variable domain is DAMVIQNPRYQVTQFGKPVTLSCSQTLNHNVMYWYQQKSSQAPKLLFHYYDKDFNNEADTPDNFQSRRPNTSFCFLDIRSPGLGDTAMYLCATKRQGQPANYGYTFGSGTRLTVV.

A few counts support this clone. The chain uses TRBV19 and TRBJ1-2, with D unresolved. The CDR3 sequence is 17 residues long. V lost 3 bases to trimming and J lost 3 bases, with 20 bases between them. Germline CDR1 LNHDA, CDR2 SQIVND (reference sequence). CDR3 residues: CASSIRHVASQYYGYTF. DNA of the CDR3: TGTGCCAGTAGTATCCGTCATGTGGCCTCGCAGTACTATGGCTACACCTTC.

This clone was observed once. This sequence joins TRBV2 and TRBJ1-2; D is ambiguous. Germline CDR1 SNHLY, CDR2 FYNNEI. This CDR3 has 18 residues. Trimming pared 3 bases from V and 3 bases from J, leaving 23 bases between. The chain's CDR3 is CASSDSGLHPQRDYGYTF. The DNA for the CDR3 is TGTGCCAGCAGTGATTCAGGCCTTCATCCCCAGAGGGACTATGGCTACACCTTC.

The chain carries TRBV4-1 and TRBJ1-4; a weak D match, TRBD1 (6 bases). This CDR3 contains 16 residues. Trimming took 1 base from V and 4 from J, leaving 13 bases between them. CDR1 and CDR2 from the germline V gene are MGHRA and YSYEKL. CDR3 DNA: TGCGCCAGCAGCCAAGTGTCGGACAGATTTAATGAAAAACTGTTTTTT. Translated: CASSQVSDRFNEKLFF.

The V and J genes are TRBV6-6 and TRBJ1-2; tentative D call: TRBD1 (5 bases). Germline V gene data show CDR1 as MNHNY and CDR2 as SVGAGI (reference sequence). Trimming stripped 4 bases from V and 2 bases from J, with 11 bases between. This CDR3 contains 14 residues. In nucleotides, the CDR3 is TGTGCCAGCAGTTTCGACAGATCCAACTATGGCTACACCTTC. Its translation is CASSFDRSNYGYTF.

The rearrangement joins TRBV21-1 to TRBJ2-5; no DNA check was done on the table's D call, TRBD1. TRBV21-1 is tagged as a pseudogene. The CDR3 has 15 residues. CDR3 nucleotide sequence: TGTGCCAGCAGCACCCGGACAGGGCACCAAGAGACCCAGTACTTC. Translating gives CASSTRTGHQETQYF.

This chain uses TRBV5-5 with TRBJ1-6, with 9 nucleotides matching TRBD1. Looked up from germline, CDR1 is SGHKS and CDR2 is YYEKEE (reference sequence). The CDR3 sequence is 14 residues long. Germline trimming cut 2 bases from V and 14 bases from J; bases unmatched to any gene: 8. CDR3 region: CASSLGTGSAALHF. In nucleotides, the CDR3 is TGTGCCAGCAGCTTAGGGACAGGGTCTGCGGCCCTCCACTTT.

This clone was observed at least ten times. CDR3 in amino acids: CASRLGTGELFF. DNA for the CDR3: TGTGCCAGCAGACTCGGGACCGGGGAGCTGTTTTTT. The chain couples TRBV6-5 to TRBJ2-2; D call uncertain. The V and J ends lost 6 bases and 5 bases respectively, with 7 bases between them. CDR1 and CDR2 (germline): MNHEY, SVGAGI. The CDR3 length is 12 residues.